These 14 T cell receptor beta chains were sequenced from one sample in a study of blood T cell repertoires in COVID-19. Assay: immunoSEQ multiplex PCR; the TCRdb copy retains only in-frame clones and omits some. The table records about 480,000 clones, approximately 92% of them present only once. What was sequenced was peripheral blood. Source of these receptors: a man aged 18 to 29 with COVID-19, enrolled during active disease.

This chain joins TRBV3-1 (or the pseudogene TRBV3-2) and TRBJ1-2, with D perhaps matching TRBD1 (5 bases). Trimming shortened V by 4 bases and J by 8 bases, and 17 bases separated the two germline ends. Germline lookup yields CDR1 LGHDT and CDR2 YNNKEL (reference sequence). The CDR3 spans 14 residues. CDR3 in amino acids: CASSLGREGAGYTF. The CDR3 bases are TGTGCCAGCAGCCTGGGCAGGGAGGGCGCAGGCTACACCTTC.

The gene calls are TRBV14 and TRBJ2-1; TRBD2 matches 9 bases. V lost 4 bases to trimming and J lost 2 bases; unmatched junction nucleotides: 6. Germline CDR1 and CDR2: SGHDN and FVKESK. The CDR3 spans 16 residues. The CDR3 is CASSRLAGVTYNEQFF. The DNA for the CDR3 is TGTGCCAGCAGCCGTTTAGCGGGAGTGACCTACAATGAGCAGTTCTTC.

This chain connects TRBV7-6 to TRBJ2-7; 14 bases map to TRBD2. Unmatched junction bases numbered 10, after V lost 4 bases and J lost 5 bases. This CDR3 comprises 17 residues. Germline CDR1 reads SGHVS; CDR2 reads FNYEAQ. The CDR3: CASSSRLAGGSADEQYF. CDR3 coding DNA: TGTGCCAGCAGCTCTAGACTAGCGGGAGGGTCGGCGGACGAGCAGTACTTC.

The chain has TRBV5-6 and TRBJ1-1; D remains ambiguous. The CDR3 has 15 amino acids. CDR1 and CDR2 (germline): SGHDT, YYEEEE. With 1 base removed from V and 0 bases from J, the gap between germline ends came to 10 bases. Here the CDR3 reads CASSLWAIMNTEAFF. The DNA for the CDR3 is TGTGCCAGCAGCTTGTGGGCCATAATGAACACTGAAGCTTTCTTT. Together with reference TRBV5-6 and TRBJ1-1, the CDR3 gives the full variable domain: DAGVTQSPTHLIKTRGQQVTLRCSPKSGHDTVSWYQQALGQGPQFIFQYYEEEERQRGNFPDRFSGHQFPNYSSELNVNALLLGDSALYLCASSLWAIMNTEAFFGQGTRLTVV.

In this sample, this clone turned up a few times. V and J are TRBV5-1 and TRBJ2-7, with D possibly matching TRBD2 (6 bases). CDR3 length equals 14 residues. The germline gives CDR1 SGHRS, CDR2 YFSETQ. V was shortened by 7 bases and J by 4 bases, with 18 bases between the two germline ends. In DNA, the CDR3 is TGCGCCAGCTCCCAGGGCGGGGTAGGGTACGAGCAGTACTTC. Protein sequence: CASSQGGVGYEQYF.

The rearrangement joins TRBV4-1 to TRBJ2-7, with D tentatively TRBD1 (6 bases). V was shortened by 1 base and J by 3 bases, with 13 bases between the two germline ends. CDR3 length: 15 residues. In germline, CDR1 is MGHRA, CDR2 YSYEKL. The chain's CDR3 is CASSQGNRAIYEQYF. CDR3 DNA: TGCGCCAGCAGCCAAGGGAACAGGGCCATCTACGAGCAGTACTTC.

This chain uses TRBV6-5 with TRBJ1-1; D gene ambiguous. The CDR3 loop spans 13 amino acids. The V gene's germline CDR1 is MNHEY and CDR2 SVGAGI. With 6 bases removed from V and 4 bases from J, the gap between germline ends came to 12 bases. The DNA for the CDR3 is TGTGCCAGCAGATATCAAGGAGGCACTGAAGCTTTCTTT. Translation gives CASRYQGGTEAFF.

This chain links TRBV27 with TRBJ2-4; 8 bases line up with TRBD2. Germline lookup yields CDR1 MNHEY and CDR2 SMNVEV (reference sequence). The CDR3 totals 14 residues. Trimming cost V 6 bases and J 5 bases; bases outside gene matches: 6. In DNA form, the CDR3 reads TGTGCCAGCAGACTGACTAGCGTAGAAAACATTCAGTACTTC. Protein sequence: CASRLTSVENIQYF.

The chain recombines TRBV21-1 with TRBJ2-5; the DNA was not used to check the table's D call, TRBD1. TRBV21-1 is an annotated pseudogene. This CDR3 has 14 amino acids. CDR3 amino acids: CAATHGTAVSAQYF. CDR3 nucleotide sequence: TGTGCCGCTACGCACGGGACAGCCGTTTCTGCCCAGTACTTC.

This rearrangement joins TRBV7-9 to TRBJ1-1; D gene unclear. The germline gives CDR1 SEHNR, CDR2 FQNEAQ (reference sequence). V shed 3 bases and J shed 1 base, with 9 bases lying between them. The CDR3 has 14 amino acids. In DNA form, the CDR3 reads TGTGCCAGCAGCTTTGGGCGGGGGAACACTGAAGCTTTCTTT. Protein product: CASSFGRGNTEAFF. The full variable domain, with the rest looked up from reference TRBV7-9 and TRBJ1-1, is DTGVSQNPRHKITKRGQNVTFRCDPISEHNRLYWYRQTLGQGPEFLTYFQNEAQLEKSRLLSDRFSAERPKGSFSTLEIQRTEQGDSAMYLCASSFGRGNTEAFFGQGTRLTVV.

The chain couples TRBV7-2 to TRBJ2-1, with 7 bases that match TRBD1. This CDR3 spans 15 amino acids. Germline assignment: CDR1 SGHTA and CDR2 FQGNSA. V was clipped by 5 bases and J by 9 bases; unmatched bases: 13. CDR3 loop: CASSHIGTVLGEQFF. The CDR3 nucleotides are TGTGCCAGCAGCCACATAGGGACAGTACTGGGTGAGCAGTTCTTC.

This chain connects TRBV2 to TRBJ1-6; 7 bases align to TRBD1. The CDR3 runs 16 residues. Germline V gene sequence: CDR1 SNHLY, CDR2 FYNNEI. V dropped 4 bases and J dropped 6; count of bases not matched to a gene: 9. The CDR3 DNA is TGTGCCAGCAGTGTAGGGGGCTCCACCTTTAATTCACCCCTCCACTTT. Its translation: CASSVGGSTFNSPLHF.

This chain connects TRBV5-6 to TRBJ2-3, with D possibly being TRBD2 (6 bases). Germline-derived CDR1 and CDR2 are SGHDT and YYEEEE. This CDR3 is built from 15 residues. V dropped 2 bases and J dropped 3 bases, with 13 bases sitting between them. The CDR3 is CASSFGGSVTDTQYF. CDR3 in DNA: TGTGCCAGCAGCTTCGGAGGGTCGGTAACAGATACGCAGTATTTT.

This clone was seen a single time. CDR3: CASDRGNTEAFF. CDR3 sequence (DNA): TGTGCCTCTGACAGGGGGAACACTGAAGCTTTCTTT. This chain links TRBV27 with TRBJ1-1, with 8 bases identical to TRBD1. This CDR3 comprises 12 residues. The germline V gene has CDR1 MNHEY and CDR2 SMNVEV (reference sequence). Trimming cost V 11 bases and J 1 base; bases outside gene matches: 3.